Following are 22 T cell receptor beta chains from one sample sequenced in a study of response to subunit inactivated influenza vaccine. TCRdb re-called the RT-PCR reads through MiXCR, storing one row per CDR3 protein. The data hold hundreds of thousands of distinct CDR3 sequences, with approximately 14% observed a single time. The sample was PBMCs from blood, taken approximately 15 days before vaccination. The receptors stem from a man over 45 who received an inactivated influenza vaccine.

This clonotype was found a few times. The gene calls are TRBV9 and TRBJ2-5; D is perhaps TRBD1 (5 bases). The V and J ends lost 0 bases and 0 bases respectively, with 18 bases between them. Germline V gene data show CDR1 as SGDLS and CDR2 as YYNGEE. CDR3 length equals 18 residues. In DNA form, the CDR3 reads TGTGCCAGCAGCGTAGGACATGGTACAGGTTCGTACCAAGAGACCCAGTACTTC. It encodes CASSVGHGTGSYQETQYF.

This clonotype was seen more than once but under ten times. The chain employs TRBV12-3 or TRBV12-4 and TRBJ2-7, with TRBD2 as a possible D gene (6 bases). The length of the CDR3 is 13 residues. The V and J ends lost 6 bases and 3 bases respectively, with 12 bases between them. Written as DNA, the CDR3 is TGTGCCAGCAGCCGGACTAACTACTACGAGCAGTACTTC. Its translation is CASSRTNYYEQYF.

Concerning this clonotype: A read error may account for a junction end that differs from germline. The V call is TRBV4-3, the J call TRBJ1-1; D is undetermined. The germline CDR1 and CDR2 sequences are LGHNA and YSLEER. This CDR3 region has 14 residues. CDR3 sequence (DNA): TGTGCCAGCAGCCAAGATCTGGGGAACACTGAAGCTTTCTTT. This sequence encodes CASSQDLGNTEAFF.

The chain is built from TRBV4-3 and TRBJ2-3, with 8 bases that match TRBD1. Unmatched junction bases numbered 0, after V lost 1 base and J lost 0 bases. The germline gives CDR1 LGHNA, CDR2 YSLEER. The CDR3 covers 15 residues. The CDR3 bases are TGCGCCAGCAGCCAAGGGACAGGGAGCACAGATACGCAGTATTTT. It translates to CASSQGTGSTDTQYF.

Only a few counts were recorded for this clonotype. The gene calls are TRBV19 and TRBJ1-6; D might be TRBD1 (6 bases). The CDR3 is made up of 15 amino acids. V was shortened by 4 bases and J by 10 bases, with 17 bases between the two germline ends. Germline V gene data show CDR1 as LNHDA and CDR2 as SQIVND (reference sequence). CDR3 amino acids: CASSSQTGDGSPLHF. The CDR3 DNA is TGTGCCAGTAGTAGCCAGACAGGTGATGGATCACCCCTCCACTTT. The full variable domain, completed using reference TRBV19 and TRBJ1-6, is DGGITQSPKYLFRKEGQNVTLSCEQNLNHDAMYWYRQDPGQGLRLIYYSQIVNDFQKGDIAEGYSVSREKKESFPLTVTSAQKNPTAFYLCASSSQTGDGSPLHFGNGTRLTVT.

This clonotype showed up just a few times. The genes are TRBV12-3 or TRBV12-4 and TRBJ2-7, with 8 bases identical to TRBD2. The CDR3 runs to 15 residues. V was clipped by 6 bases and J by 6 bases; unmatched bases: 13. The CDR3 is CASSISGTSSIEQYF. The CDR3 nucleotides are TGTGCCAGCAGCATATCCGGGACTAGTTCTATCGAGCAGTACTTC.

This clonotype was detected ten times or more. The rearrangement uses TRBV7-8 and TRBJ1-1; D might be TRBD1 (5 bases). Trimming shortened V by 6 bases and J by 1 base, and 12 bases separated the two germline ends. This CDR3 contains 14 residues. CDR1 SGHVS and CDR2 FQNEAQ come from the germline V gene. The CDR3 DNA is TGTGCCAGCAGAGTAGGGGCAGAGAACACTGAAGCTTTCTTT. It codes for CASRVGAENTEAFF.

This clonotype was observed many times. The rearrangement links TRBV4-2 to TRBJ2-7; 9 nucleotides match TRBD1. Germline CDR1 LGHNA, CDR2 YNFKEQ. Germline trimming cut 8 bases from V and 6 bases from J; bases unmatched to any gene: 11. The CDR3 spans 14 residues. The CDR3 DNA is TGTGCCAGCGGACGAGGGACAGGGTCTCGCGAGCAGTACTTC. As protein: CASGRGTGSREQYF.

The rearrangement joins TRBV2 to TRBJ2-3; 7 nucleotides match TRBD1. There are 15 residues in the CDR3. V was pared by 1 base and J by 4 bases, with 5 bases of the junction left unmatched. Germline V gene data show CDR1 as SNHLY and CDR2 as FYNNEI. This chain's CDR3 is CASSEGAGGPDTQYF. In DNA form, the CDR3 reads TGTGCCAGCAGTGAAGGTGCAGGGGGTCCAGATACGCAGTATTTT.

The chain has TRBV4-1 and TRBJ2-1, with D possibly matching TRBD2 (5 bases). The CDR3 spans 18 residues. The ends were cut back, 1 base at V and 3 bases at J, with 19 bases in the middle. Germline V lookup: CDR1 MGHRA, CDR2 YSYEKL. CDR3 amino acids: CASSQGVFFKAGYNEQFF. CDR3 coding DNA: TGCGCCAGCAGCCAAGGGGTCTTTTTTAAGGCGGGCTACAATGAGCAGTTCTTC.

V and J are TRBV5-1 and TRBJ2-3, with D possibly being TRBD2 (8 bases). Trimming left V 3 bases short and J 2 bases short, with 16 bases between. The length of the CDR3 is 16 residues. Germline assignment: CDR1 SGHRS and CDR2 YFSETQ. For the CDR3, the DNA is TGCGCCAGCAGCTCGGGGGGGACAGAATCCACAGATACGCAGTATTTT. It yields the protein CASSSGGTESTDTQYF.

This clonotype has more than one count but fewer than ten. The CDR3 sequence: CSARLDRDTAFF. DNA for the CDR3: TGCAGTGCTAGATTGGACAGGGATACGGCTTTCTTT. This rearrangement joins TRBV20-1 to TRBJ1-1, with 8 bases that match TRBD1. The trim removed 2 bases at V and 11 bases at J, leaving 7 bases unmatched. The CDR3 sequence is 12 residues long. Germline lookup yields CDR1 DFQATT and CDR2 SNEGSKA (reference sequence).

The sample holds a few counts of this clonotype. V is TRBV6-1 and J is TRBJ1-4, with D hard to call. V was clipped by 5 bases and J by 7 bases, with 11 bases between them. The CDR3 is made up of 13 amino acids. CDR1 and CDR2 (germline): MNHNS, SASEGT. In DNA form, the CDR3 reads TGTGCCAGCAGTCCCATCTCCCCTGAAAAACTGTTTTTT. It yields the protein CASSPISPEKLFF.

This chain uses TRBV28 with TRBJ2-7; D might be TRBD1 (5 bases). The germline V gene encodes CDR1 MDHEN and CDR2 SYDVKM. There are 12 residues in the CDR3. V dropped 7 bases and J dropped 6 bases, with 13 bases sitting between them. In DNA, the CDR3 is TGTGCCAGCACCACTCAGGGATTCGAGCAGTACTTC. Amino acids: CASTTQGFEQYF.

J is TRBJ2-1 and V is TRBV11-2; 16 bases align to TRBD2. Germline V lookup: CDR1 SGHAT, CDR2 FQNNGV. CDR3 length: 20 residues. The V and J ends lost 3 bases and 4 bases, in that order; junction bases with no gene match: 12. CDR3 sequence: CASSFVTGTSGRVNYNEQFF. The CDR3 DNA is TGTGCCAGCAGCTTCGTGACCGGGACTAGCGGGAGGGTAAATTACAATGAGCAGTTCTTC.

This clonotype was observed a few times. The chain recombines TRBV2 with TRBJ2-7; no clear D gene. The CDR3 loop spans 11 amino acids. Germline V gives CDR1 SNHLY, CDR2 FYNNEI. The V end was cut by 2 bases, the J end by 3 bases, with 2 bases between. CDR3 bases: TGTGCCAGCAGTGAAATCTACGAGCAGTACTTC. This encodes CASSEIYEQYF.

In this sample, this clonotype turned up many times. The rearrangement joins TRBV3-1 to TRBJ2-7; 12 bases are a match to TRBD2. CDR1 LGHDT and CDR2 YNNKEL come from the germline V gene (reference sequence). The CDR3 is made up of 15 amino acids. J was trimmed by 7 bases and V by 4 bases; bases with no gene match: 8. The CDR3 DNA reads as TGTGCCAGCAGCCCTCAGACTAGCGGGAGTAGGGAGCAGTACTTC. This translates into CASSPQTSGSREQYF.

V usage is TRBV20-1 and J usage is TRBJ1-4; D is unclear. Germline-derived CDR1 and CDR2 are DFQATT and SNEGSKA (reference sequence). With 4 bases removed from V and 8 bases from J, the gap between germline ends came to 14 bases. The CDR3 contains 13 residues. CDR3 protein: CSAITGIEEKLFF. The CDR3 DNA reads as TGCAGTGCTATTACCGGGATAGAAGAAAAACTGTTTTTT.

The J gene is TRBJ2-7, the V gene TRBV20-1, with TRBD1 matching over 9 bases. The length of the CDR3 is 14 residues. The germline gives CDR1 DFQATT, CDR2 SNEGSKA (reference sequence). The V and J ends lost 2 bases and 4 bases, in that order; junction bases with no gene match: 6. CDR3 residues: CSARTGGADYEQYF. CDR3 DNA sequence: TGCAGTGCTAGAACAGGGGGCGCCGATTACGAGCAGTACTTC.

This clonotype has a handful of counts. The rearrangement joins TRBV6-2 or TRBV6-3 to TRBJ1-2, with D uncertain. The length of the CDR3 is 17 residues. From germline, CDR1 is MNHEY and CDR2 SVGEGT. The V gene lost 6 bases and the J gene lost 0 bases, with 20 bases spanning the gap. CDR3 residues: CASRTPSSKQANYGYTF. The CDR3 region has the DNA TGTGCCAGCAGAACGCCTTCCTCCAAACAAGCTAACTATGGCTACACCTTC.

This clonotype has ten or more counts. The chain carries TRBV2 and TRBJ2-7; maybe TRBD1 (6 bases). The V end lost 7 bases, the J end lost 2 bases, and 15 bases lay between the germline ends. The CDR3 runs 14 residues. From germline, CDR1 is SNHLY and CDR2 FYNNEI. This CDR3 is CASTGRTEPYEQYF. The CDR3 region has the DNA TGTGCCAGCACCGGACGGACAGAACCCTACGAGCAGTACTTC. Based on the CDR3 plus reference TRBV2 and TRBJ2-7, the full variable domain is EPEVTQTPSHQVTQMGQEVILRCVPISNHLYFYWYRQILGQKVEFLVSFYNNEISEKSEIFDDQFSVERPDGSNFTLKIRSTKLEDSAMYFCASTGRTEPYEQYFGPGTRLTVT.

The table lists this clonotype with a few counts. The J gene is TRBJ2-5, the V gene TRBV7-2; tentative D call: TRBD1 (6 bases). V lost 0 bases, J lost 7 bases, and 12 bases lay in between. This CDR3 region has 14 residues. Per the germline V gene, CDR1 is SGHTA and CDR2 is FQGNSA. The CDR3 spells CASSLAAGDGTQYF. Here the CDR3 DNA reads TGTGCCAGCAGCTTAGCGGCAGGGGACGGGACCCAGTACTTC.